Listed below are T cell receptor beta chains from one sample, sequenced in a study of blood T cells in healthy people across ages. TCRdb analysed the 5' RACE reads with MiXCR anew, one entry per CDR3 protein. The sample lists under 850,000 distinct CDR3 sequences, 30% to 45% occurring once. The source material was blood. The receptors were sampled from a man aged 18 to 29 in good health. The CDR3 runs from the conserved cysteine through the conserved F or W. Clone size appears in some rows only: once, few, many, or a class for an expanded clone.

v_gene,abundance,CDR3aa
TRBV12-3/TRBV12-4,many,CASNKGLAGDEQYF
TRBV12-3/TRBV12-4,many,CASRSGRQNIYGYTF
TRBV6-6,-,CASSYFGDRGEAFF
TRBV20-1,-,CSARQPLNTEAFF
TRBV7-8,few,CASSFKQATEAFF
TRBV29-1,-,CSVKVRATTYNEQFF
TRBV10-3,many,CAISESRGAIDTQYF
TRBV4-3,-,CASSPTVGPTEAFF
TRBV20-1,many,CSANLAGGYNEQFF
TRBV4-3,few,CVSSQEIPRAAEPMNTEAFF
TRBV20-1,few,CSATKGRPSYEQYF
TRBV4-3,many,CASSQRLAPPRDTQYF
TRBV2,-,CASRRLARDSKETQYF
TRBV4-1,-,CASSHGLGENTEAFF
TRBV4-1,once,CASSQTGRPTNEKLFF
TRBV6-1,-,CASAPLNQPQHF
TRBV27,once,CASRKTPTGNQPQHF
TRBV7-9,few,CASRWGQGINEQFF
TRBV29-1,-,CSVEILTGRTDTQYF
TRBV20-1,few,CSARDYGLGGYTF
TRBV2,-,CASRLSGGQTQYF
TRBV28,few,CASSLGTGFNEQYF
TRBV12-3/TRBV12-4,few,CASSLALWGQDSYNEQFF
TRBV20-1,few,CSARNASVSYNEQFF
TRBV7-8,few,CASSLWQGSSYEQYF
TRBV7-9,-,CASSFGQGGSGNTIYF
TRBV20-1,few,CSARDGTGGAKLFF
TRBV12-3/TRBV12-4,-,CASRDSGNTIYF